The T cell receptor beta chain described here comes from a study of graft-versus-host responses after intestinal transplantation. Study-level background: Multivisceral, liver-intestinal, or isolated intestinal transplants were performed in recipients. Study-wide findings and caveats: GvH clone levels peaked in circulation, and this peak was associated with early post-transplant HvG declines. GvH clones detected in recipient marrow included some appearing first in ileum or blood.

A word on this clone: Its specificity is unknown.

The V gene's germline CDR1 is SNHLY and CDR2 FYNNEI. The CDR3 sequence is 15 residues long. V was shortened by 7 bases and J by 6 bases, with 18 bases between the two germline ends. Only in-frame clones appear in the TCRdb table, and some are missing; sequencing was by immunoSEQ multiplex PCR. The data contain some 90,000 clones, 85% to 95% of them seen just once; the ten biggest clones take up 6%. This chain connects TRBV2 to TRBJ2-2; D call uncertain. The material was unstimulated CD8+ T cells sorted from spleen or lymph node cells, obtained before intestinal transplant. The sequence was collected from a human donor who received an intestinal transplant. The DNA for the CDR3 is TGTGCCAGCAATTTAGGTGGGCCATCCCCCGGGGAGCTGTTTTTT. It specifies CASNLGGPSPGELFF.